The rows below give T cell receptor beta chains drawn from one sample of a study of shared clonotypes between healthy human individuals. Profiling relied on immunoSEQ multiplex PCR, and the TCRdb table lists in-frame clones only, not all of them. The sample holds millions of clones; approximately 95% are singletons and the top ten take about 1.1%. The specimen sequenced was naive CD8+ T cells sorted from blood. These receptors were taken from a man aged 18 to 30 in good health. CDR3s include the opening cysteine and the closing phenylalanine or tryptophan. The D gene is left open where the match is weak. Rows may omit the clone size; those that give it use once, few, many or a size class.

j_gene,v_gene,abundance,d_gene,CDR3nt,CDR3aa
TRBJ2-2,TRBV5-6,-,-,TGTGCCAGCAGTCCACCGAACACCGGGGAGCTGTTTTTT,CASSPPNTGELFF
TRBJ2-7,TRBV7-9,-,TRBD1,TGTGCCAGCAGCTCCCAACCGGGACAGGGCAGCGACGAGCAGTACTTC,CASSSQPGQGSDEQYF
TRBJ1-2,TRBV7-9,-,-,TGTGCCAGCAGAGGGGACCTGGTAAGCTACACCTTC,CASRGDLVSYTF
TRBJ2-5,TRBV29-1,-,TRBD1,TGCAGCGTAGGCACCGACAGGGGGGGTAGAGAGACCCAGTACTTC,CSVGTDRGGRETQYF
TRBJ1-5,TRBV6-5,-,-,TGTGCCAGCAGGCAGGGGAATCAGCCCCAGCATTTT,CASRQGNQPQHF
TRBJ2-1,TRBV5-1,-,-,TGCGCCAGCAGCTTGAGTACGGGTTCCTACAATGAGCAGTTCTTC,CASSLSTGSYNEQFF
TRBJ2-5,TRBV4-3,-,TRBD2,TGCGCCAGCAGCCAAGTCCTAGCGGGTATCCAAGAGACCCAGTACTTC,CASSQVLAGIQETQYF
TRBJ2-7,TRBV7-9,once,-,TGTGCCAGCAGCCCCCCCGGCTACGAGCAGTACTTC,CASSPPGYEQYF
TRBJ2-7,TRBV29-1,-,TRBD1,TGCAGCGTTGTCCACCGGGACAGGCCCTACGAGCAGTACTTC,CSVVHRDRPYEQYF
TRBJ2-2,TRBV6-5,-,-,TGTGCCAGCAGTCCTATGTTCGAGGAGGAGCTGTTTTTT,CASSPMFEEELFF
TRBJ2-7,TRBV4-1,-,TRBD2,TGCGCCAGCAGCCTCACGGGACTAGACTACGAGCAGTACTTC,CASSLTGLDYEQYF
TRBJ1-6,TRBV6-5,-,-,TGTGCCAGCAGTTACGGGGGTCCAAATAATTCACCCCTCCACTTT,CASSYGGPNNSPLHF
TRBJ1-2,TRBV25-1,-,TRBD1,TGTGCCAGCGCAACAGGGGCGAAGGATGGCTACACCTTC,CASATGAKDGYTF
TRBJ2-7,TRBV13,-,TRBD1,TGTGCCAGCAGCATTTATAGACAGGGGAGCGAGCAGTACTTC,CASSIYRQGSEQYF
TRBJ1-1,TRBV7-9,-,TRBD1,TGTGCCAGCAGGTTGACAGGGGGCGGTGAAGCTTTCTTT,CASRLTGGGEAFF
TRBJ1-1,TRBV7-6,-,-,TGTGCCAGCAGCTTTCAGACAGGCTGGGACACTGAAGCTTTCTTT,CASSFQTGWDTEAFF
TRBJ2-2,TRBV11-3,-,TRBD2,TGTGCCAGCAGCAGGCGGGAGGATACCGGGGAGCTGTTTTTT,CASSRREDTGELFF
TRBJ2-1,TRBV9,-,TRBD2,TGTGCCAGCAGCGGAACTAGCGGCAATGAGCAGTTCTTC,CASSGTSGNEQFF
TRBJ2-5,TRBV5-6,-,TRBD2,TGTGCCAGCAGCTGGGAGGGGTCGGTGGAGACCCAGTACTTC,CASSWEGSVETQYF
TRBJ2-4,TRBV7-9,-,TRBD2,TGTGCCAGCAGCTCCTCCGGGACTAGCGGGAGGGGTGCCAAAAACATTCAGTACTTC,CASSSSGTSGRGAKNIQYF
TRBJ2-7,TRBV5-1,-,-,TGCGCCAGCAGCCTGGGCGCGGGGGAGCAGTACTTC,CASSLGAGEQYF
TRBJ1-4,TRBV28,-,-,TGTGCCAGCAGTTTGAGAGAAAAACTGTTTTTT,CASSLREKLFF
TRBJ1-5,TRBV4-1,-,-,TGCGCCAGCAGCCAAGAGCAGGGCGTCCAGCCCCAGCATTTT,CASSQEQGVQPQHF
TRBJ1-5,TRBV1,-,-,TGCACCAGCAGCCAACCCCTCCCCCCATCCAGGGGTAGCAATCAGCCCCAGCATTTT,CTSSQPLPPSRGSNQPQHF
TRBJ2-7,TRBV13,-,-,TGTGCCAGCAGCCTCCGGCGGGGTAGCTCCTACGAGCAGTACTTC,CASSLRRGSSYEQYF
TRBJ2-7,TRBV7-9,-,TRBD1,TGTGCCAGCTCCGGTTGGGGGACAGGGAACTACGAGCAGTACTTC,CASSGWGTGNYEQYF
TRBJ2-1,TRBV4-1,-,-,TGCGCCAGCAGCCAAGTTAGTCAGGGCAATGAGCAGTTCTTC,CASSQVSQGNEQFF
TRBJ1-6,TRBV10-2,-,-,TGCGCCAGCAGTGACAGCTATAATTCACCCCTCCACTTT,CASSDSYNSPLHF
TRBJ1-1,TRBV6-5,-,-,TGTGCCAGCAGTTACAGGGGTGAAGCTTTCTTT,CASSYRGEAFF
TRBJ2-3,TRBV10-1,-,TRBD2,TGCGCCAGCAGTGAACTAGCGGGAGGGGCGGATACGCAGTATTTT,CASSELAGGADTQYF
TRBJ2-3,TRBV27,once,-,TGTGCCAGCAGTTCAGGCAGGGAGGTTATTGGCACAGATACGCAGTATTTT,CASSSGREVIGTDTQYF
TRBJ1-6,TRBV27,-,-,TGTGCCAGCAGTCTATCATGGACGCGTTCACCCCTCCACTTT,CASSLSWTRSPLHF
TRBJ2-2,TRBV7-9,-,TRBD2,TGTGCCAGCAACCTGGGACTAGCAAACACCGGGGAGCTGTTTTTT,CASNLGLANTGELFF
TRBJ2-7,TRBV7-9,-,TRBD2,TGTGCCAGCAGCTTAGAGTTTGGGACTAGCGGGGCCTACGAGCAGTACTTC,CASSLEFGTSGAYEQYF
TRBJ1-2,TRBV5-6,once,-,TGTGCCAGCAGCTTACTTCCCCAGGGATGGGACTATGGCTACACCTTC,CASSLLPQGWDYGYTF
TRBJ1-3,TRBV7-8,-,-,TGTGCCAGCAGCTTAGCCGGGACCGGCATCACCGACACCATATATTTT,CASSLAGTGITDTIYF
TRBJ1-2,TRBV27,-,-,TGTGCCAGCAGTCCTCTGGACAGTAACTATGGCTACACCTTC,CASSPLDSNYGYTF
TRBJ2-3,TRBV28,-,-,TGTGCCAGCAGTCCGGACCCCCACGATACGCAGTATTTT,CASSPDPHDTQYF
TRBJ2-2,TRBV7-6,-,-,TGTGCCAGCAGCTTAGAAGCTAGCGCAGGGGAGCTGTTTTTT,CASSLEASAGELFF
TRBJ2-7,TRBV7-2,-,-,TGTGCCAGCACCTATCAAACGGGTTGGACCGAGCAGTACTTC,CASTYQTGWTEQYF
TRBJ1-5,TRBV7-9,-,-,TGTGCCAGCAGCCGACAGTCTCAATCCCAGCATTTT,CASSRQSQSQHF
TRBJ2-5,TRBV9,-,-,TGTGCCAGCAGCGTAGGTTTGACTACAGGCCTATGGGAGACCCAGTACTTC,CASSVGLTTGLWETQYF
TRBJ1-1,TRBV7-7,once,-,TGTGCTAGCAGCTTAGGACAGAATACTGAAGCTTTCTTT,CASSLGQNTEAFF
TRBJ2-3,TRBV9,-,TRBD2,TGTGCCAGCAGCGTATTAGGGAGCGGGGCAGATACGCAGTATTTT,CASSVLGSGADTQYF
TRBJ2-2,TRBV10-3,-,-,TGTGCCATCAGTGATCCTAGTTTCCCCGGGGAGCTGTTTTTT,CAISDPSFPGELFF
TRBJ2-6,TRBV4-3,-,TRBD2,TGCGCCAGCAGCCAACTAGCGGTGGGGTCTGGGGCCAACGTCCTGACTTTC,CASSQLAVGSGANVLTF
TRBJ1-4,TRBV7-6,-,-,TGTGCCAGCAGCTCGGACAGACATTTAGGGGAAAAACTGTTTTTT,CASSSDRHLGEKLFF
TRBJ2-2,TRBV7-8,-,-,TGTGCCAGCAGCTTATTCTCGGGTACCGGGGAGCTGTTTTTT,CASSLFSGTGELFF
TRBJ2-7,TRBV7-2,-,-,TGTGCCAGCAGCTTAGGGATGGGACTCCACGAGCAGTACTTC,CASSLGMGLHEQYF
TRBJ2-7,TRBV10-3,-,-,TGTGCCATCAGTGAAGAGGGCTACGAGCAGTACTTC,CAISEEGYEQYF
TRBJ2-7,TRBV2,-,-,TGTGCCAGCAGTGAAACAGACCCCTACGAGCAGTACTTC,CASSETDPYEQYF
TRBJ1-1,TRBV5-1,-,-,TGCGCCAGCAGCCCGGACGGACAAAGGAACACTGAAGCTTTCTTT,CASSPDGQRNTEAFF
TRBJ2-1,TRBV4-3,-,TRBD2,TGCGCCAGCAGCCAAGAAGGGACTAGCGGGAGGGCCCTTTTATACAATGAGCAGTTCTTC,CASSQEGTSGRALLYNEQFF
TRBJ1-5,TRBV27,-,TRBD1,TGTGCCAGCACCTCCATCGGACAGGGAAGAATGGGGAGCAAGCCCCAGCATTTT,CASTSIGQGRMGSKPQHF
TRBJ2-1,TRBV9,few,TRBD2,TGTGCCAGCAGCGTAGGTGGGGGGGCCTACAATGAGCAGTTCTTC,CASSVGGGAYNEQFF
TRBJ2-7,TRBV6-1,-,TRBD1,TGTGCCAGCAGTGAAAACCGGGACAGGGGCCACGAGCAGTACTTC,CASSENRDRGHEQYF